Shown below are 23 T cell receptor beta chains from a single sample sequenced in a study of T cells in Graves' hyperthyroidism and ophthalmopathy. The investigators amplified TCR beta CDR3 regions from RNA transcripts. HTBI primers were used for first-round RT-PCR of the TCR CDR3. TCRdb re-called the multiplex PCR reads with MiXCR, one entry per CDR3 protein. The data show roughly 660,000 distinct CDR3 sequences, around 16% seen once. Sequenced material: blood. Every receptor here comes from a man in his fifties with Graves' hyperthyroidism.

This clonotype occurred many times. CDR3: CASSLLRASGGTVNEQFF. CDR3 nucleotide sequence: TGTGCCAGCAGCTTACTTCGGGCTAGCGGGGGTACCGTCAATGAGCAGTTCTTC. The chain links TRBV7-2 to TRBJ2-1; 10 positions match TRBD2. The CDR3 sequence is 18 residues long. With V trimmed by 2 bases and J by 6 bases, 13 bases remained unmatched. Germline loops: CDR1 SGHTA, CDR2 FQGNSA.

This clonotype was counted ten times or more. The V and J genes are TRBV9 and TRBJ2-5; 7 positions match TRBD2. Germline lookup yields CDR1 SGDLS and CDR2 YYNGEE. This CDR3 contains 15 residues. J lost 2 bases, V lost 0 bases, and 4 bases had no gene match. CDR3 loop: CASSVAASGQETQYF. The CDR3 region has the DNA TGTGCCAGCAGCGTAGCTGCTAGCGGACAAGAGACCCAGTACTTC.

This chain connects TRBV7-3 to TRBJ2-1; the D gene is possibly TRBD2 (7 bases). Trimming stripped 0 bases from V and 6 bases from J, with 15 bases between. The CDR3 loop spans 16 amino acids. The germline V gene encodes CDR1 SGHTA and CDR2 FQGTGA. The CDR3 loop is CASSLTGGRGLNEQFF. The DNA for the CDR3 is TGTGCCAGCAGCTTAACGGGGGGGCGGGGCCTCAATGAGCAGTTCTTC.

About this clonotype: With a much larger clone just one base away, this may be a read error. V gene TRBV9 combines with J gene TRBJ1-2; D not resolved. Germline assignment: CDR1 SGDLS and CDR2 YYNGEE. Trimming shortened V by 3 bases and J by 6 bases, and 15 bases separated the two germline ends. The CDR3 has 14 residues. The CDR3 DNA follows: TGTGCCAGCAGCGGGCCGACCAAAAACCATGGCTACACCTTC. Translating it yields CASSGPTKNHGYTF.

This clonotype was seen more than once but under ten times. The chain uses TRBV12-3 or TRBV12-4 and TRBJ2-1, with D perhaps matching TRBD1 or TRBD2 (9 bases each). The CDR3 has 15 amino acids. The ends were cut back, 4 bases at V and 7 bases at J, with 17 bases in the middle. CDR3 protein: CASSYLAGQGNEQFF. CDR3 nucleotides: TGTGCCAGCAGTTATCTAGCGGGACAGGGAAATGAGCAGTTCTTC.

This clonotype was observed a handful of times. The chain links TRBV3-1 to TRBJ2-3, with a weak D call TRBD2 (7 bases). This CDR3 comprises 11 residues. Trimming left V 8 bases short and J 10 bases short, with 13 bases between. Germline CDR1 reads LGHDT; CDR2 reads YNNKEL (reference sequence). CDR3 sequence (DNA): TGTGCCAGCGAAGGGGGGGGTCCGCAGTATTTT. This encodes CASEGGGPQYF.

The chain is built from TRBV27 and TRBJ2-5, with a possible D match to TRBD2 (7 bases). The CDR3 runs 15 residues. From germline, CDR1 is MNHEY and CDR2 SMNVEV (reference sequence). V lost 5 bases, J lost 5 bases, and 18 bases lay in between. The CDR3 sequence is CASSTPTGGEETQYF. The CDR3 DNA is TGTGCCAGCAGTACACCGACGGGGGGCGAGGAGACCCAGTACTTC.

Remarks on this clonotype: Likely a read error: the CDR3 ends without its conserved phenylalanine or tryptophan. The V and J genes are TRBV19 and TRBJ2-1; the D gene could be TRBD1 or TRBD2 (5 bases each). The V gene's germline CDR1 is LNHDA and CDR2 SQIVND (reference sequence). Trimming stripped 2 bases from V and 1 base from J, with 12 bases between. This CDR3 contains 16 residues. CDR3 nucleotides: TGTGCCAGTAGTATAAGAGGGACGGGGTCCTACAATGAGCAGTTCGTC. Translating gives CASSIRGTGSYNEQFV.

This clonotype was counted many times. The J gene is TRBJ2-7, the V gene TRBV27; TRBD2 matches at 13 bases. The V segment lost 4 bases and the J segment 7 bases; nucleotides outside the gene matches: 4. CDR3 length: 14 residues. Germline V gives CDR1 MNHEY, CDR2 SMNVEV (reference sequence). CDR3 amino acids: CASSSWTSGREQYF. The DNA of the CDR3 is TGTGCCAGCAGTTCTTGGACTAGCGGGAGAGAGCAGTACTTC.

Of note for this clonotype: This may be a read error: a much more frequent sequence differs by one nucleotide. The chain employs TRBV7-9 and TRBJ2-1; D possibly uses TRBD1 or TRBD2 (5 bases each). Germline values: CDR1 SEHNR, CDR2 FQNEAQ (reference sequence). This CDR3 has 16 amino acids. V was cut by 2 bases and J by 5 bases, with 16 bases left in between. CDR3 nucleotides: TGTGCCAGCAGCTTACCGACAGTGGACTTGAACAATGAGCAGTTCTTC. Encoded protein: CASSLPTVDLNNEQFF.

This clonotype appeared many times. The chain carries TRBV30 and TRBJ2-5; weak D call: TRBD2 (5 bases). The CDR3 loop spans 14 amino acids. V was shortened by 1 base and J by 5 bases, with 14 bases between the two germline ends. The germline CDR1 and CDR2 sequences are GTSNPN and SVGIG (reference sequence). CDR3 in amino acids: CAWSGAVGSETQYF. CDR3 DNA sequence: TGTGCCTGGAGTGGAGCGGTCGGCTCGGAGACCCAGTACTTC. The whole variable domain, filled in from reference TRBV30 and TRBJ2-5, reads SQTIHQWPATLVQPVGSPLSLECTVEGTSNPNLYWYRQAAGRGLQLLFYSVGIGQISSEVPQNLSASRPQDRQFILSSKKLLLSDSGFYLCAWSGAVGSETQYFGPGTRLLVL.

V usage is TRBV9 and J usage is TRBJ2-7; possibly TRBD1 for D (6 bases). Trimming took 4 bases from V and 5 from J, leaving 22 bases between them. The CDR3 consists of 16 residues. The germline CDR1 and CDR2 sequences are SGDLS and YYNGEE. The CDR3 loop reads CASSFYRDLAEDEQYF. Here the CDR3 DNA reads TGTGCCAGCAGCTTCTACAGGGATTTGGCCGAGGACGAGCAGTACTTC.

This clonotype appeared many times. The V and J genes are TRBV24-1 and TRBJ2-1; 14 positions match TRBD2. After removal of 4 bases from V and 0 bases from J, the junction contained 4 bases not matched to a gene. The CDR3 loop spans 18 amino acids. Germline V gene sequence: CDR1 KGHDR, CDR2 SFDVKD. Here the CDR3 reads CATSDPGTSGGSYNEQFF. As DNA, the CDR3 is TGTGCCACCAGTGACCCCGGGACTAGCGGGGGCTCCTACAATGAGCAGTTCTTC.

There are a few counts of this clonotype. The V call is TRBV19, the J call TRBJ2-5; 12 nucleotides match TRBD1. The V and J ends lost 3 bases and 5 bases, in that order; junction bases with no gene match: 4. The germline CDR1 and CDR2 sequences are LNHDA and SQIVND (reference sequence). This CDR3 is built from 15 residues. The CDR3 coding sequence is TGTGCCAGTAGTATGGGGACAGGGGGCCGGGAGACCCAGTACTTC. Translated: CASSMGTGGRETQYF.

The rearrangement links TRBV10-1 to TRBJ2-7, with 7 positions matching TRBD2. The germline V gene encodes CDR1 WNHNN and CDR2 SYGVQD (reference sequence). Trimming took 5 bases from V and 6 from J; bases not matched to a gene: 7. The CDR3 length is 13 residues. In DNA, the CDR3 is TGCGCCAGCAGTTCCGGGACTAACTGCGAGCAGTACTTC. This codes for CASSSGTNCEQYF.

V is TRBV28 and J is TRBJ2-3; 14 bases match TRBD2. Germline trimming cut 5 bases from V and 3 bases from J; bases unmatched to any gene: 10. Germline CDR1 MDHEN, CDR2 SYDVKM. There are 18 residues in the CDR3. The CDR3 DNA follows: TGTGCCAGCAGTCCGGGACTAGCGGGAGAACGGGGGACAGATACGCAGTATTTT. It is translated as CASSPGLAGERGTDTQYF.

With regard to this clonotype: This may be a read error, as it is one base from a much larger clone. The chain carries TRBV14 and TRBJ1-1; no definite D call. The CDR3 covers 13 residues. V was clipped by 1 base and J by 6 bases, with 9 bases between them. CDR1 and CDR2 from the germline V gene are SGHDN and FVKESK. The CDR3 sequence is CASSQGRAAEAFF. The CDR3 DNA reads TGTGCCAGCAGCCAAGGGAGGGCCGCTGAAGCTTTCTTT.

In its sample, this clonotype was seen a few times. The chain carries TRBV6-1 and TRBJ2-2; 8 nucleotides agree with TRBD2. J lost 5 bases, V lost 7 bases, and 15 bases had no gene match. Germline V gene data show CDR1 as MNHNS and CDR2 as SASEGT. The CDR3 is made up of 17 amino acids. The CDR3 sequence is CASIRRGSGSNTGELFF. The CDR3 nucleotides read TGTGCCAGCATCCGAAGAGGGAGCGGGAGTAATACCGGGGAGCTGTTTTTT.

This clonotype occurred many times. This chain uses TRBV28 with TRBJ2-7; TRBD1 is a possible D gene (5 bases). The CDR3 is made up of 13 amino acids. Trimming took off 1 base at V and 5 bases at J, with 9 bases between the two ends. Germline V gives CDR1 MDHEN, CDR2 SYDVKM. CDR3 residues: CASSLSRANEQYF. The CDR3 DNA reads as TGTGCCAGCAGTTTATCCAGGGCCAACGAGCAGTACTTC.

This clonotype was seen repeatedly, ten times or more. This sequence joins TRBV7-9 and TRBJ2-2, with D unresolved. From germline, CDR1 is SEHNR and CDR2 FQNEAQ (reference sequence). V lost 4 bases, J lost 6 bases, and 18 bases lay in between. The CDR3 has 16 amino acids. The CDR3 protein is CASSSALAVSAGELFF. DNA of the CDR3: TGTGCCAGCAGCTCCGCCTTGGCAGTATCGGCCGGGGAGCTGTTTTTT.

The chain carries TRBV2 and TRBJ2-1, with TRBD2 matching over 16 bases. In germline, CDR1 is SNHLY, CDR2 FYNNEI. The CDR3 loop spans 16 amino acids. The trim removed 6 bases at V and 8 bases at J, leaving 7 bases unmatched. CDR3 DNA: TGTGCCAGCAGGGGGACTAGCGGGAGGGCCGTGGATGAGCAGTTCTTC. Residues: CASRGTSGRAVDEQFF. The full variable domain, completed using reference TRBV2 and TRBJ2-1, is EPEVTQTPSHQVTQMGQEVILRCVPISNHLYFYWYRQILGQKVEFLVSFYNNEISEKSEIFDDQFSVERPDGSNFTLKIRSTKLEDSAMYFCASRGTSGRAVDEQFFGPGTRLTVL.

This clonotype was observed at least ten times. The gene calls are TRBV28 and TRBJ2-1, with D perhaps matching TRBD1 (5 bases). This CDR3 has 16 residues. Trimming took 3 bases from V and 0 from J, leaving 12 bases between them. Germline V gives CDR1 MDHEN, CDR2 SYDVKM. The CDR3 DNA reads TGTGCCAGCAGTTTTTCCCGACAGAGCTCCTACAATGAGCAGTTCTTC. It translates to CASSFSRQSSYNEQFF.

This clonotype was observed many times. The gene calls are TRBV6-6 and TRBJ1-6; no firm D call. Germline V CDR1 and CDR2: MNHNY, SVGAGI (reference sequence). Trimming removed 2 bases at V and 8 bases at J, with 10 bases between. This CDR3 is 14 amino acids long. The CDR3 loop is CASSYVGSDSPLHF. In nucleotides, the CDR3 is TGTGCCAGCAGTTACGTTGGTAGTGATTCACCCCTCCACTTT.